Following are 22 T cell receptor beta chains from one sample sequenced in a study of T cells in women clearing cervical HPV infection. Profiling relied on immunoSEQ multiplex PCR, and the TCRdb table lists in-frame clones only, not all of them. The sample spans about 40,000 clones; the ten largest clones claim 4.5% to 5.5%. The sequenced sample consisted of blood buffy coat. These receptors originate from a woman aged 18 to 75 with a cervical HPV16 infection that either progressed to CIN3+ or cleared (not recorded which).

Regarding this clone: The read ends 3 residues before the CDR3 terminus; that terminus is restored from the germline J gene. The rearrangement links TRBV9 to TRBJ2-7; 8 positions match TRBD1. The CDR3 loop spans 15 amino acids. V shed 2 bases, J shed 1 base, and the junction held 5 bases outside the gene matches. In germline, CDR1 is SGDLS, CDR2 YYNGEE. CDR3 in amino acids: CASSVTGDLSYEQYF. The DNA read from the CDR3 is TGTGCCAGCAGCGTGACAGGGGACCTTTCCTACGAG.

In regard to this clone: Coverage ceases 3 residues before the CDR3 finishes, and the germline J gene fills in the end. The chain carries TRBV20-1 and TRBJ2-3; 8 bases are shared with TRBD1. The CDR3 has 14 residues. CDR1 and CDR2 from the germline V gene are DFQATT and SNEGSKA (reference sequence). The J segment lost 2 bases and the V segment lost 5 bases, leaving 6 bases of the junction unmatched. The sequenced part of the CDR3 DNA is TGCAGTGCTTTCACAGGGGGAAACACAGATACG. It encodes CSAFTGGNTDT. In full, the CDR3 is CSAFTGGNTDTQYF.

To note about this clone: An end of the junction does not agree with germline; a read error may underlie this. CDR3 DNA (partial): TGCACCAGCAGCTTGCAGACTAGCGGTATTACG. It yields the protein CTSSLQTSGIT. In full, the CDR3 is CTSSLQTSGITQYF. V usage is TRBV5-1 and J usage is TRBJ2-3, with 9 bases aligning to TRBD2. The read falls 3 residues short of the CDR3 end, and the missing part is taken from the germline J gene. This CDR3 has 14 residues. Germline assignment: CDR1 SGHRS and CDR2 YFSETQ.

Concerning this clone: With the read ending 3 residues before the CDR3 end, the germline J gene is used to fill in that end. The chain carries TRBV20-1 and TRBJ2-2; TRBD2 aligns across 7 bases. After removal of 1 base from V and 4 bases from J, the junction contained 9 bases not matched to a gene. Per germline, CDR1 DFQATT and CDR2 SNEGSKA (reference sequence). This CDR3 comprises 16 residues. The CDR3 region is CSARAGGGRSTGELFF. Incomplete CDR3 DNA: TGCAGTGCTAGAGCGGGCGGGGGTAGAAGCACCGGGGAG.

With respect to this clone: The read stops 3 residues short of the end of the CDR3; the missing end is completed from the germline J gene. The rearrangement uses TRBV2 and TRBJ1-2; weak D call: TRBD1 (5 bases). Trimming left V 5 bases short and J 4 bases short, with 14 bases between. The CDR3 is 14 residues long. Germline CDR1 reads SNHLY; CDR2 reads FYNNEI. Partial CDR3 DNA: TGTGCCAGCAGTAACGATGACAGAATCTATGGC. Its translation is CASSNDDRIYG. The whole CDR3 region reads CASSNDDRIYGYTF.

A remark on this clone: The read ends 3 residues before the CDR3 terminus; that terminus is restored from the germline J gene. V is TRBV5-4 and J is TRBJ2-7; D is possibly TRBD1 (6 bases). The length of the CDR3 is 15 residues. V was cut by 2 bases and J by 2 bases, with 14 bases left in between. The germline CDR1 and CDR2 sequences are SGHNT and YYREEE (reference sequence). CDR3 loop: CASSLQGPSPYEQYF. The covered CDR3 bases are TGTGCCAGCAGCTTACAGGGCCCGTCCCCCTACGAG. Filled out from reference TRBV5-4 and TRBJ2-7, the complete variable domain reads ETGVTQSPTHLIKTRGQQVTLRCSSQSGHNTVSWYQQALGQGPQFIFQYYREEENGRGNFPPRFSGLQFPNYSSELNVNALELDDSALYLCASSLQGPSPYEQYFGPGTRLTVT.

A remark on this clone: Read sequence stops 3 residues before the CDR3 end, and the germline J gene provides the missing end. The chain recombines TRBV5-1 with TRBJ2-7, with D possibly being TRBD2 (6 bases). Trimming removed 5 bases at V and 0 bases at J, with 12 bases between. CDR1 SGHRS and CDR2 YFSETQ come from the germline V gene. There are 14 residues in the CDR3. CDR3: CASRSGLRSYEQYF. The DNA read from the CDR3 is TGCGCCAGCAGGTCGGGACTTCGCTCCTACGAG. Combining the CDR3 with reference TRBV5-1 and TRBJ2-7 gives the whole variable domain KAGVTQTPRYLIKTRGQQVTLSCSPISGHRSVSWYQQTPGQGLQFLFEYFSETQRNKGNFPGRFSGRQFSNSRSEMNVSTLELGDSALYLCASRSGLRSYEQYFGPGTRLTVT.

For this clone: The CDR3 goes on 3 residues after the read ends, and that part is filled in from the germline J gene. The J gene is TRBJ1-5, the V gene TRBV20-1; the match to TRBD1 covers 7 bases. V lost 5 bases and J lost 5; bases outside the gene matches: 9. The CDR3 consists of 14 residues. Germline V lookup: CDR1 DFQATT, CDR2 SNEGSKA (reference sequence). This CDR3 is CSAWTGGIDQPQHF. Partial CDR3 DNA: TGCAGTGCTTGGACAGGAGGGATTGATCAGCCC.

As concerns this clone: The read falls 3 residues short of the CDR3 end, and the missing part is taken from the germline J gene. The chain combines TRBV29-1 with TRBJ1-1; 7 bases are shared with TRBD1. CDR1 and CDR2 from the germline V gene are SQVTM and ANQGSEA. This CDR3 region has 12 residues. After removal of 6 bases from V and 1 base from J, the junction contained 2 bases not matched to a gene. CDR3 bases read: TGCAGCGTGGGACAGACGAACACTGAA. This translates into CSVGQTNTE. The complete CDR3 reads CSVGQTNTEAFF. Full variable domain (remainder filled in from reference TRBV29-1 and TRBJ1-1): SAVISQKPSRDICQRGTSLTIQCQVDSQVTMMFWYRQQPGQSLTLIATANQGSEATYESGFVIDKFPISRPNLTFSTLTVSNMSPEDSSIYLCSVGQTNTEAFFGQGTRLTVV.

For this clone: The CDR3 end is not reached by the read, which stops 3 residues before it; the germline J gene fills it in. The chain has TRBV5-1 and TRBJ2-1, with TRBD1 as a possible D gene (6 bases). Germline CDR1 SGHRS, CDR2 YFSETQ. The CDR3 loop spans 18 amino acids. V was cut by 2 bases and J by 0 bases, with 18 bases left in between. The CDR3 loop is CASSFGLTGFGSYNEQFF. The CDR3 DNA, read in part, is TGCGCCAGCAGCTTTGGCCTCACAGGGTTCGGCTCCTACAATGAG.

As for this clone: The DNA ends 3 residues before the CDR3 does, and the rest of the CDR3 is filled in from the germline J gene. The chain couples TRBV30 to TRBJ1-2; D is perhaps TRBD1 (6 bases). The CDR3 has 11 residues. Germline CDR1 and CDR2: GTSNPN and SVGIG (reference sequence). The CDR3 sequence is CAWSDREGYTF. CDR3 DNA (partial): TGTGCCTGGAGTGACAGGGAAGGC.

In the case of this clone: The read ends 3 residues shy of where the CDR3 ends; the end is completed using the germline J gene. The chain uses TRBV7-2 and TRBJ2-1; TRBD2 might be the D (7 bases). The CDR3 spans 15 residues. Per germline, CDR1 SGHTA and CDR2 FQGNSA. Trimming took off 2 bases at V and 5 bases at J, with 13 bases between the two ends. The CDR3 DNA, read in part, is TGTGCCAGCAGCTTAATGAGGGGGGGCCACAATGAG. Translation: CASSLMRGGHNE. The complete CDR3 protein is CASSLMRGGHNEQFF.

Note on this clone: The CDR3 end lies 3 residues beyond the end of the read and is filled in from the germline J gene. The sample carries other DNA sequences with the same CDR3. This chain connects TRBV11-1 to TRBJ2-2, with 8 bases matching TRBD2. CDR1 and CDR2 from the germline V gene are SGHAT and FQDESV (reference sequence). The trim removed 5 bases at V and 6 bases at J, leaving 5 bases unmatched. The CDR3 spans 14 residues. CDR3 DNA, as far as it was read: TGTGCCAGCAGCCCCGGGACTAGTCCCGGGGAG. This sequence encodes CASSPGTSPGE. The full CDR3 reads CASSPGTSPGELFF. The whole variable domain, remainder taken from reference TRBV11-1 and TRBJ2-2, is EAEVAQSPRYKITEKSQAVAFWCDPISGHATLYWYRQILGQGPELLVQFQDESVVDDSQLPKDRFSAERLKGVDSTLKIQPAELGDSAMYLCASSPGTSPGELFFGEGSRLTVL.

In the case of this clone: Germline and junction disagree at one end, which may indicate a read error. The sequence runs out 3 residues before the end of the CDR3; the remainder is reconstructed from the germline J gene. The rearrangement joins TRBV19 to TRBJ2-7, with 7 bases that match TRBD2. Germline lookup yields CDR1 LNHDA and CDR2 SQIVND (reference sequence). There are 15 residues in the CDR3. The CDR3 protein is CAGSLTGGGFYEQYF. CDR3 bases read: TGTGCCGGTAGCCTAACTGGGGGGGGTTTCTACGAG.

With respect to this clone: The DNA ends 3 residues before the CDR3 does, and the rest of the CDR3 is filled in from the germline J gene. V and J are TRBV5-8 and TRBJ1-1; TRBD1 matches 12 bases. The CDR3 is 15 amino acids. Per the germline V gene, CDR1 is SGHTS and CDR2 is YDEGEE. CDR3 sequence reads: CASSSGQGAAGEAFF. The CDR3 bases that were read are TGTGCCAGCAGCTCGGGACAGGGGGCCGCCGGGGAA. The variable domain in full, completed from reference TRBV5-8 and TRBJ1-1, reads EAGVTQSPTHLIKTRGQQATLRCSPISGHTSVYWYQQALGLGLQFLLWYDEGEERNRGNFPPRFSGRQFPNYSSELNVNALELEDSALYLCASSSGQGAAGEAFFGQGTRLTVV.

In the case of this clone: The read terminates 3 residues ahead of where the CDR3 ends, so the germline J gene completes it. The J gene is TRBJ1-1, the V gene TRBV10-3; the match to TRBD1 covers 8 bases. CDR3 length: 15 amino acids. Germline loops: CDR1 ENHRY, CDR2 SYGVKD. With 4 bases clipped from V and 4 bases from J, the junction kept 8 bases outside the gene matches. This chain's CDR3 is CAISAQTGVLTEAFF. The CDR3 bases that were read are TGTGCCATCAGTGCCCAGACAGGGGTGCTCACTGAA.

Remarks on this clone: From the germline J gene comes the end of the CDR3, since the read stops 3 residues before it. The chain links TRBV10-3 to TRBJ1-3, with a weak D call TRBD1 (5 bases). Looked up from germline, CDR1 is ENHRY and CDR2 is SYGVKD. The ends were cut back, 2 bases at V and 3 bases at J, with 11 bases in the middle. The CDR3 has 15 amino acids. CDR3 region: CAISEGGSFGNTIYF. CDR3 bases read: TGTGCCATCAGTGAGGGGGGGTCGTTTGGAAACACC.

In regard to this clone: The sequence runs out 3 residues before the end of the CDR3; the remainder is reconstructed from the germline J gene. The chain is built from TRBV19 and TRBJ2-7, with D hard to call. The V end lost 3 bases, the J end lost 2 bases, and 8 bases lay between the germline ends. The CDR3 loop spans 13 amino acids. Germline V gene sequence: CDR1 LNHDA, CDR2 SQIVND (reference sequence). The CDR3 sequence is CASSISITYEQYF. The DNA read from the CDR3 is TGTGCCAGTAGTATCAGTATTACCTACGAG.

As concerns this clone: Other DNA sequences in the same sample also yield this CDR3. CDR3 sequence reads: CAISEQGAVTDTQYF. CDR3 bases read: TGTGCCATCAGTGAGCAGGGGGCTGTCACAGATACG. The rearrangement joins TRBV10-3 to TRBJ2-3, with 8 bases matching TRBD1. Read coverage stops 3 residues before the CDR3 terminus; the germline J gene supplies the remainder. Trimming at V came to 2 bases and at J to 2 bases, leaving 3 bases not matched to a gene. The CDR3 has 15 amino acids. CDR1 is ENHRY and CDR2 is SYGVKD in the germline V gene.

A remark on this clone: The sequenced fragment ends 3 residues before the CDR3 boundary, so the rest is inferred from the germline J gene. This chain joins TRBV24-1 and TRBJ1-2; 8 nucleotides align to TRBD1. The CDR3 has 13 amino acids. Germline V gene sequence: CDR1 KGHDR, CDR2 SFDVKD. V was pared by 3 bases and J by 7 bases, with 3 bases of the junction left unmatched. The part of the CDR3 DNA that was read is TGTGCCACCAGTGATGGACAGGGCAGTGGC. The encoded protein is CATSDGQGSG. The entire CDR3 reads CATSDGQGSGYTF.

The CDR3 bases that were read are TGCGCCAGCAGTGAAGGCAGGGTCGCTGAA. Its translation is CASSEGRVAE. The full CDR3 sequence reads CASSEGRVAEAFF. The chain employs TRBV10-2 and TRBJ1-1, with D perhaps TRBD1 (5 bases). The read finishes 3 residues shy of the CDR3 end, and the germline J gene is used to complete it. The V and J ends lost 3 bases and 6 bases respectively, with 11 bases between them. CDR3 length: 13 residues. Germline V gene lookup returns CDR1 WSHSY and CDR2 SAAADI.

CDR3 DNA, as far as it was read: TGCGCCAGCAGCCCGGACAGGGGTGTCGACGAG. Protein product: CASSPDRGVDE. The full CDR3 is CASSPDRGVDEQYF. V usage is TRBV5-1 and J usage is TRBJ2-7, with 9 bases identical to TRBD1. The read falls 3 residues short of the CDR3 end, and the missing part is taken from the germline J gene. V lost 4 bases to trimming and J lost 5 bases; unmatched junction nucleotides: 7. The CDR3 covers 14 residues. Germline assignment: CDR1 SGHRS and CDR2 YFSETQ.